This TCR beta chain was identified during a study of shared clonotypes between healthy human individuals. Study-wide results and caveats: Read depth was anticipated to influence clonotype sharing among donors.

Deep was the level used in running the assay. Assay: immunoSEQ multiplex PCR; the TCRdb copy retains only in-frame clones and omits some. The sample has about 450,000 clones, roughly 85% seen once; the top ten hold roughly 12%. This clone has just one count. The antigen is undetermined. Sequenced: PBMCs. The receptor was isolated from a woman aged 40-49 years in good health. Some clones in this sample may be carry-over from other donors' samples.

Here the CDR3 DNA reads TGTGCCAGTAGCGCCGGGACCCAAGTCCAACATGAGCAGTTCTTC. This sequence encodes CASSAGTQVQHEQFF. V gene TRBV19 combines with J gene TRBJ2-1, with D perhaps assigned TRBD1 or TRBD2 (5 bases each). The CDR3 consists of 15 residues. Germline V gene data show CDR1 as LNHDA and CDR2 as SQIVND (reference sequence). V shed 6 bases and J shed 8 bases, with 20 bases lying between them.